The 24 T cell receptor beta chains below come from one sample, sequenced in a study of cytomegalovirus exposure and HLA in healthy donors. Profiled with immunoSEQ multiplex PCR; TCRdb holds only in-frame clones, not every one. Of about 160,000 clones in the sample, 85% to 90% were seen once. What was sequenced was PBMCs. The receptor set was obtained from a woman between 18 and 29 years old in good health and CMV-seropositive.

J is TRBJ1-5 and V is TRBV4-2; 9 nucleotides align to TRBD1. With V trimmed by 4 bases and J by 0 bases, 7 bases remained unmatched. In germline, CDR1 is LGHNA, CDR2 YNFKEQ. This CDR3 is 17 amino acids long. The CDR3 protein is CASSRGTGSYSNQPQHF. In DNA form, the CDR3 reads TGTGCCAGCAGCCGAGGGACAGGGAGCTATAGCAATCAGCCCCAGCATTTT.

The V call is TRBV27, the J call TRBJ2-5; 7 bases map to TRBD2. J lost 5 bases, V lost 2 bases, and 2 bases had no gene match. This CDR3 contains 13 residues. CDR1 is MNHEY and CDR2 is SMNVEV in the germline V gene (reference sequence). The CDR3 DNA reads as TGTGCCAGCAGTTTACTGGGGGGGGAGACCCAGTACTTC. Protein sequence: CASSLLGGETQYF.

The chain's CDR3 is CATQEPGTPGRRYSNQPQHF. CDR3 bases: TGTGCCACCCAAGAACCCGGGACTCCCGGGCGCCGTTATAGCAATCAGCCCCAGCATTTT. The chain has TRBV15 and TRBJ1-5, with a possible D match to TRBD1 (5 bases). The CDR3 extends over 20 amino acids. Germline V gene lookup returns CDR1 LNHNV and CDR2 YYDKDF (reference sequence). The ends were cut back, 8 bases at V and 0 bases at J, with 29 bases in the middle.

The chain joins TRBV5-6 to TRBJ2-7, with 7 bases lining up with TRBD2. V gave up 1 base and J gave up 2 bases; unmatched junction bases: 9. The CDR3 is 16 amino acids. CDR1 SGHDT and CDR2 YYEEEE come from the germline V gene. DNA of the CDR3: TGTGCCAGCAGCTTGTCAGGATACGGGGGGACCTACGAGCAGTACTTC. This gives the protein CASSLSGYGGTYEQYF.

This clone was picked up one time. The chain employs TRBV7-9 and TRBJ2-3, with D tentatively TRBD2 (6 bases). With 5 bases removed from V and 0 bases from J, the gap between germline ends came to 15 bases. CDR3 length: 16 residues. In germline, CDR1 is SEHNR, CDR2 FQNEAQ (reference sequence). In nucleotides, the CDR3 is TGTGCCAGCAGCCACGTGGAGGGCGGGAGCACAGATACGCAGTATTTT. It codes for CASSHVEGGSTDTQYF.

The chain carries TRBV6-6 and TRBJ2-3, with a weak D call TRBD1 (6 bases). The CDR3 has 15 amino acids. Trimming pared 0 bases from V and 0 bases from J, leaving 7 bases between. Germline V gene lookup returns CDR1 MNHNY and CDR2 SVGAGI (reference sequence). The CDR3 loop reads CASSYSGGSTDTQYF. The DNA for the CDR3 is TGTGCCAGCAGTTACTCAGGGGGAAGCACAGATACGCAGTATTTT.

CDR3 sequence (DNA): TGTGCCAGCAGCTTGGGGGGGCCCGAGCAGTACTTC. Encoded protein: CASSLGGPEQYF. This rearrangement joins TRBV5-4 to TRBJ2-7, with D perhaps matching TRBD1 (6 bases). Deletions cut 0 bases from V and 6 bases from J, with 7 bases between. The CDR3 runs 12 residues. Per germline, CDR1 SGHNT and CDR2 YYREEE (reference sequence).

The rearrangement links TRBV30 to TRBJ1-2, with TRBD1 matching 7 bases. Per the germline V gene, CDR1 is GTSNPN and CDR2 is SVGIG (reference sequence). V shed 8 bases, J shed 12 bases, and the junction held 15 bases outside the gene matches. This CDR3 is 12 amino acids long. The CDR3 here is CALLNRTGWHTF. CDR3 nucleotide sequence: TGTGCCCTCCTAAATAGGACAGGATGGCACACCTTC.

As regards this clone: An end of the junction does not agree with germline; a read error may underlie this. This sequence joins TRBV25-1 and TRBJ1-4, with 9 bases fitting TRBD1. CDR3 length equals 12 residues. The germline V gene has CDR1 MGHDK and CDR2 SYGVNS. Written as DNA, the CDR3 is TGTGCCAGCAGTCGCCCTCCCGGGACAGGGCGTTTT. Its protein product is CASSRPPGTGRF.

The chain couples TRBV30 to TRBJ1-5, with D possibly TRBD1 on 6 matching bases. This CDR3 region has 13 residues. Trimming removed 3 bases from V and 8 bases from J, with 14 bases in between. Germline CDR1 reads GTSNPN; CDR2 reads SVGIG (reference sequence). CDR3 DNA: TGTGCCTGGAGCGAGGACAGCATCAAGCCCCAGCATTTT. It encodes CAWSEDSIKPQHF.

J is TRBJ2-2 and V is TRBV11-3; 10 bases map to TRBD2. Germline V gene lookup returns CDR1 SGHNT and CDR2 YENEEA. There are 14 residues in the CDR3. With 5 bases clipped from V and 7 bases from J, the junction kept 4 bases outside the gene matches. CDR3 region: CASSPSGSGGELFF. The CDR3, as DNA: TGTGCCAGCAGCCCTAGCGGGAGCGGCGGGGAGCTGTTTTTT.

The chain carries TRBV5-4 and TRBJ2-3, with 8 bases aligning to TRBD2. Looked up from germline, CDR1 is SGHNT and CDR2 is YYREEE (reference sequence). The CDR3 contains 16 residues. J lost 3 bases, V lost 0 bases, and 6 bases had no gene match. CDR3 protein: CASSLARREGTDTQYF. CDR3 sequence (DNA): TGTGCCAGCAGCTTGGCCAGACGGGAGGGTACAGATACGCAGTATTTT.

The chain is built from TRBV15 and TRBJ1-1; TRBD1 is a possible D gene (5 bases). The germline V gene encodes CDR1 LNHNV and CDR2 YYDKDF (reference sequence). The ends were cut back, 3 bases at V and 3 bases at J, with 14 bases in the middle. The CDR3 extends over 15 amino acids. The CDR3 here is CATSRGDSVYTEAFF. CDR3 nucleotides: TGTGCCACCAGCAGGGGTGACAGCGTCTACACTGAAGCTTTCTTT.

The chain links TRBV2 to TRBJ2-1; TRBD2 matches at 8 bases. The germline gives CDR1 SNHLY, CDR2 FYNNEI. After removal of 6 bases from V and 6 bases from J, the junction contained 13 bases not matched to a gene. This CDR3 spans 16 amino acids. The CDR3 loop reads CASRPLSGALPNEQFF. The DNA of the CDR3 is TGTGCCAGCAGGCCTCTTAGCGGGGCCTTACCCAATGAGCAGTTCTTC.

This chain connects TRBV5-1 to TRBJ1-2; D not certain. The length of the CDR3 is 13 residues. Germline-derived CDR1 and CDR2 are SGHRS and YFSETQ. Deletions cut 2 bases from V and 4 bases from J, with 9 bases between. The chain's CDR3 is CASSFTNLYGYTF. DNA of the CDR3: TGCGCCAGCAGCTTTACAAATCTCTATGGCTACACCTTC.

This chain links TRBV30 with TRBJ2-3; D possibly corresponds to TRBD1 (6 bases). V dropped 3 bases and J dropped 2 bases, with 21 bases sitting between them. Germline V gene data show CDR1 as GTSNPN and CDR2 as SVGIG (reference sequence). The CDR3 is 17 residues long. CDR3 DNA sequence: TGTGCCTGGAGCCAGGGACAACACAGAGGACCCACAGATACGCAGTATTTT. Amino acids: CAWSQGQHRGPTDTQYF.

The V and J genes are TRBV5-5 and TRBJ1-2; 8 bases are a match to TRBD1. The CDR3 totals 14 residues. Germline V gene data show CDR1 as SGHKS and CDR2 as YYEKEE (reference sequence). The V gene end was trimmed by 5 bases and the J gene end by 6 bases; junction bases not matched to a gene: 9. The CDR3 loop reads CASRKQDRADGYTF. The DNA of the CDR3 is TGTGCCAGCAGAAAACAGGACAGGGCTGATGGCTACACCTTC.

This clone was observed a few times. The chain carries TRBV11-1 and TRBJ1-1; D not resolved. Germline CDR1 reads SGHAT; CDR2 reads FQDESV (reference sequence). This CDR3 comprises 12 residues. The V end was cut by 11 bases, the J end by 11 bases, with 21 bases between. CDR3 in DNA: TGTGCCTGTCGTGATATGGGTCAGCGTGCTTTCTTT. This codes for CACRDMGQRAFF.

This chain uses TRBV6-5 with TRBJ1-2; D is unresolved. CDR3 size: 16 residues. The V gene lost 0 bases and the J gene lost 4 bases, with 15 bases spanning the gap. Germline V CDR1 and CDR2: MNHEY, SVGAGI. Here the CDR3 reads CASSYSTPAGIYGYTF. CDR3 sequence (DNA): TGTGCCAGCAGTTACTCGACCCCAGCGGGAATCTATGGCTACACCTTC.

The chain employs TRBV6-1 and TRBJ2-7; D is unresolved. Per the germline V gene, CDR1 is MNHNS and CDR2 is SASEGT. The germline V and J ends were trimmed by 3 bases and 6 bases, with 12 bases remaining between them. The CDR3 covers 13 residues. CDR3 bases: TGTGCCAGCAGTGACACCGGTTCAGGCGAGCAGTACTTC. Protein: CASSDTGSGEQYF.

The J gene is TRBJ2-3, the V gene TRBV28; the match to TRBD2 covers 9 bases. The CDR3 is made up of 13 amino acids. The V gene's germline CDR1 is MDHEN and CDR2 SYDVKM. The V gene end was trimmed by 11 bases and the J gene end by 6 bases; junction bases not matched to a gene: 9. The CDR3 loop reads CAHWDSGSDTQYF. The CDR3 region has the DNA TGTGCCCACTGGGATAGCGGGAGTGATACGCAGTATTTT.

The CDR3 is CASSFRQGAAKSEKLFF. For the CDR3, the DNA is TGTGCCAGCAGCTTCAGACAGGGGGCAGCGAAATCAGAAAAACTGTTTTTT. The chain employs TRBV11-3 and TRBJ1-4, with TRBD1 matching 10 bases. Germline-derived CDR1 and CDR2 are SGHNT and YENEEA. Losses at the gene ends were 3 bases for V and 8 bases for J; bases not matched to a gene: 12. The CDR3 runs to 17 residues.

The rearrangement uses TRBV19 and TRBJ2-1; 13 nucleotides match TRBD2. The junction had 5 bases not matched to a gene; V was cut back by 3 bases and J by 9 bases. Germline V CDR1 and CDR2: LNHDA, SQIVND (reference sequence). The CDR3 spans 15 residues. CDR3: CASSIPGLAGIEQFF. The DNA for the CDR3 is TGTGCCAGTAGTATCCCGGGACTAGCGGGAATTGAGCAGTTCTTC.

The CDR3 DNA reads as TGTGCCAGCAGCCCACGGACTAGCGGGAGGTCCTGGGACGAGCAGTACTTC. It is translated as CASSPRTSGRSWDEQYF. The V call is TRBV5-6, the J call TRBJ2-7; 14 bases map to TRBD2. This CDR3 spans 17 amino acids. The trim removed 4 bases at V and 5 bases at J, leaving 11 bases unmatched. Germline V gene data show CDR1 as SGHDT and CDR2 as YYEEEE.